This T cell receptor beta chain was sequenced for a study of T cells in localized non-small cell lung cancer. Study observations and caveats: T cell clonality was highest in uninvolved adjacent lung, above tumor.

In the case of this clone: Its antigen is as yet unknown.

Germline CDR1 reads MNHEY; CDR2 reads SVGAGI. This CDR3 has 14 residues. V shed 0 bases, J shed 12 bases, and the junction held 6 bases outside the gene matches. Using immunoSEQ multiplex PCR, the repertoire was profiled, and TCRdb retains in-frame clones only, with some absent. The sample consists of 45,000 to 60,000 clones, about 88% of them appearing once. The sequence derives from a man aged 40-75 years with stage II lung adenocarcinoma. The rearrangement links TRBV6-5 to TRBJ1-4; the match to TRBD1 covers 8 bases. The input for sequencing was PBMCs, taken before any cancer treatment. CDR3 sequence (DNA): TGTGCCAGCAGTTACTCTGGACAGGGTCAGGAACTGTTTTTT. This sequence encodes CASSYSGQGQELFF.